These T cell receptor beta chains were read from a single sample in a study of shared T cell receptors in the human thymus. The method was immunoSEQ multiplex PCR; TCRdb's version includes in-frame clones alone and lacks a portion of them. The sample has hundreds of thousands of clones; more than 70% are singletons. These records were also assigned to another study, of human thymus T cells.

The sequencing input was thymocytes. These receptors all come from a boy in the first two years of life with a congenital heart defect. Each CDR3 is given with its conserved first and last residue. D genes are given only for firm matches. Clone size is not always given. Where it is, it says once, few, many or a class for expanded clones.

TRBV6-1	15	NA	TRBJ2-3	TRBD2	TGTGCCAGCACTGAGGCCGGGACTAGCAGAGATACGCAGTATTTT	CASTEAGTSRDTQYF
TRBV4-1	16	NA	TRBJ2-2	NA	TGCGCCAGCAGCCAAGATGGGAGGAGAGTAGCCGGGGAGCTGTTTTTT	CASSQDGRRVAGELFF
TRBV4-1	17	NA	TRBJ1-5	NA	TGCGCCAGCAGCCAAGTCTACGGTTTCGATAGCAATCAGCCCCAGCATTTT	CASSQVYGFDSNQPQHF
TRBV19	17	few	TRBJ1-5	TRBD1	TGTGCCAGTAGTATGGTTCAGGGGGCTCTTGGCAATCAGCCCCAGCATTTT	CASSMVQGALGNQPQHF
TRBV6-6	16	NA	TRBJ1-4	TRBD1	TGTGCCAGCAGAGATCTACCGGGACAGGGGGATGAAAAACTGTTTTTT	CASRDLPGQGDEKLFF
TRBV28	13	NA	TRBJ1-1	NA	TGTGCCGCCAGGGGTCGGGGGAACACTGAAGCTTTCTTT	CAARGRGNTEAFF
TRBV5-1	16	once	TRBJ2-3	TRBD2	TGCGCCAGCAGCTTACCGAAACTAGCGGGGACAGATACGCAGTATTTT	CASSLPKLAGTDTQYF
TRBV28	19	NA	TRBJ2-5	TRBD2	TGTGCCAGCAGTTTAGTGGGACCCCGAGGACTAGCGGGGACTTGGACCCAGTACTTC	CASSLVGPRGLAGTWTQYF
TRBV12-5	16	NA	TRBJ2-2	TRBD2	TGTGCTAGTGGTTTAGAGCGGGAGAGGGGCACCGGGGAGCTGTTTTTT	CASGLERERGTGELFF
TRBV6-5	13	NA	TRBJ1-2	NA	TGTGCCAGCACTCAACGTGAGGGAACAGGCTACACCTTC	CASTQREGTGYTF
TRBV5-6	14	NA	TRBJ2-7	NA	TGTGCCAGCAGCCGACGGGTCTTTACCTACGAGCAGTACTTC	CASSRRVFTYEQYF
TRBV4-3	15	NA	TRBJ1-1	TRBD1	TGCGCCAGCAGCCAGAACAGGGGGTACCACATTGAAGCTTTCTTT	CASSQNRGYHIEAFF
TRBV7-9	14	few	TRBJ1-3	NA	TGTGCCAGCCTTAGTACAGGGCCGGGAAACACCATATATTTT	CASLSTGPGNTIYF
TRBV28	14	NA	TRBJ2-3	TRBD2	TGTGCCAGCAGCTCGCGGAGGGAGGGGGATACGCAGTATTTT	CASSSRREGDTQYF
TRBV29-1	15	NA	TRBJ2-3	TRBD1	TGCAGCGTTGAGGTCCAGGGGGCGTCCCCAGATACGCAGTATTTT	CSVEVQGASPDTQYF
TRBV5-4	17	NA	TRBJ1-6	TRBD1	TGTGCCAGCAGCTTGGAGGGACAGGCGAGAGCTAATTCCCCCCTCCACTTT	CASSLEGQARANSPLHF
TRBV13	17	NA	TRBJ2-3	NA	TGTGCCAGCAGCTTTCGCGGGGCCTTCCCATACACAGATACGCAGTATTTT	CASSFRGAFPYTDTQYF
TRBV5-4	13	NA	TRBJ2-3	NA	TGTGCCAGCAGCTCTCAGGGTAGAAGTACGCAGTATTTT	CASSSQGRSTQYF
TRBV28	15	NA	TRBJ1-1	TRBD1	TGTGCCAGCAGTCCCTTCTTACAGGGGGCTTCTGAAGCTTTCTTT	CASSPFLQGASEAFF
TRBV27	16	NA	TRBJ2-7	TRBD1	TGTGCCAGCAGTCCCAACCCGACAGGGAGATACTACGAGCAGTACTTC	CASSPNPTGRYYEQYF
TRBV4-3	14	NA	TRBJ1-2	TRBD1	TGCGCCAGCACCCATCCCGGGACAGTCTATGGCTACACCTTC	CASTHPGTVYGYTF
TRBV4-3	17	NA	TRBJ2-1	TRBD2	TGCGCCAGCAGCCAAAAAAAGACTAGCGGGCCGTACAATGAGCAGTTCTTC	CASSQKKTSGPYNEQFF
TRBV28	18	NA	TRBJ2-3	TRBD2	TGTGCCAGCAGTCCTGGACTAGCGGGGGTGATTAGCACAGATACGCAGTATTTT	CASSPGLAGVISTDTQYF
TRBV7-9	16	NA	TRBJ1-1	NA	TGTGCCAGCAGCCTAGAGGGGGATCCCGTCAACACTGAAGCTTTCTTT	CASSLEGDPVNTEAFF
TRBV6-1	18	NA	TRBJ2-1	TRBD1	TGTGCCAGCAGTGAAATCGTGATACAGGGGGCGGTATTCAATGAGCAGTTCTTC	CASSEIVIQGAVFNEQFF
TRBV27	14	NA	TRBJ2-2	TRBD1	TGTGCCAGCAGTCCAGGGACAGGCAGACGGGAGCTGTTTTTT	CASSPGTGRRELFF
TRBV5-1	16	NA	TRBJ2-7	TRBD2	TGCGCCAGCAGCTGTACTAGCGGGAGGCCTAAGGAAGAGCAGTACTTC	CASSCTSGRPKEEQYF
TRBV4-1	15	NA	TRBJ1-1	NA	TGCGCCAGCAGCCAAGATGGCCCCGACAGTGATGAAGCTTTCTTT	CASSQDGPDSDEAFF
TRBV28	15	few	TRBJ2-3	NA	TGTGCCAGCAGTCACCCGGGGGATTACACAGATACGCAGTATTTT	CASSHPGDYTDTQYF
TRBV19	13	NA	TRBJ2-1	NA	TGTGCCAGTATAGGGGGACCATACAATGAGCAGTTCTTC	CASIGGPYNEQFF
TRBV5-4	15	NA	TRBJ2-3	TRBD2	TGTGCCAGCAGGCCACTAGCGGATAACACAGATACGCAGTATTTT	CASRPLADNTDTQYF
TRBV18	15	NA	TRBJ2-1	NA	TGTGCCAGCTCACGGGAGTCAGGGAGGTTGGGTGAGCAGTTCTTC	CASSRESGRLGEQFF
TRBV25-1	17	NA	TRBJ2-3	TRBD2	TGTGCCAGCAGTGAAGCGCCTAGCGGAGGGAACACAGATACGCAGTATTTT	CASSEAPSGGNTDTQYF
TRBV5-6	11	NA	TRBJ2-1	NA	TGTGCCAGCAGTTACGACAGGGAGCAGTTCTTC	CASSYDREQFF
TRBV27	13	NA	TRBJ2-7	NA	TGTGCCAGCAGTTTGCGGGGCGGGTACGAGCAGTACTTC	CASSLRGGYEQYF
TRBV30	17	NA	TRBJ2-6	TRBD1	TGTGCCTGGAGTGAAGGACAGGGAAGCTCTGGGGCCAACGTCCTGACTTTC	CAWSEGQGSSGANVLTF
TRBV5-1	15	NA	TRBJ2-2	NA	TGCGCCAGCAGCTTCAGGGTCCCCAACACCGGGGAGCTGTTTTTT	CASSFRVPNTGELFF
TRBV9	16	NA	TRBJ1-2	TRBD1	TGTGCCAGCAGCCCCCGGGGGTCAGGGGGCAAGGATGGCTACACCTTC	CASSPRGSGGKDGYTF
TRBV4-2	15	NA	TRBJ1-6	NA	TGTGCCAGCAGCCCCGATCCGGGACACAATTCACCCCTCCACTTT	CASSPDPGHNSPLHF
TRBV5-6	16	NA	TRBJ1-1	NA	TGTGCCAGCAGCCGGGCAGGTGACAGGTTGAACACTGAAGCTTTCTTT	CASSRAGDRLNTEAFF
TRBV28	16	NA	TRBJ2-3	TRBD2	TGTGCCAGCAGTTACGCCGGGGGGAAGGCTCTCCATACGCAGTATTTT	CASSYAGGKALHTQYF
TRBV7-6	15	NA	TRBJ2-7	NA	TGTGCCAGCAGCCCTCCGGAGGGCTCCTCCTACGAGCAGTACTTC	CASSPPEGSSYEQYF
TRBV28	13	NA	TRBJ1-4	NA	TGTGCCAGCTTGCAGGACAGAGATGAAAAACTGTTTTTT	CASLQDRDEKLFF
TRBV4-3	16	NA	TRBJ2-7	TRBD1	TGCGCCAGCAGCCGAACCTCCGGGACAGGGGGTTCCGAGCAGTACTTC	CASSRTSGTGGSEQYF
TRBV28	17	NA	TRBJ2-2	TRBD1	TGTGCCAGCAGTGTTTGGGGGACAGGGCTCAACACCGGGGAGCTGTTTTTT	CASSVWGTGLNTGELFF
TRBV19	15	NA	TRBJ1-5	NA	TGTGCCAGTATGGTCTGGGGCAGACACAATCAGCCCCAGCATTTT	CASMVWGRHNQPQHF
TRBV5-6	17	NA	TRBJ1-3	NA	TGTGCCAGCAGCCCGGGTATTAAGTTCCCCTCTGGAAACACCATATATTTT	CASSPGIKFPSGNTIYF
TRBV28	16	NA	TRBJ2-7	TRBD1	TGTGCCAGCGCAGTGAGGACCGGGACAGGGGCCTACGAGCAGTACTTC	CASAVRTGTGAYEQYF
TRBV7-9	16	NA	TRBJ2-7	NA	TGTGCCAGCAGCTTAGCAAGACAAGGAGGGATTTACGAGCAGTACTTC	CASSLARQGGIYEQYF
TRBV7-8	20	NA	TRBJ2-6	TRBD2	TGTGCCAGCAGCTTAGTACCTGGGGGGGAACGGCCCTCTGGGGCCAACGTCCTGACTTTC	CASSLVPGGERPSGANVLTF
TRBV15	13	NA	TRBJ1-2	NA	TGTGCCACCAGCCCTGTTTCCAACTATGGCTACACCTTC	CATSPVSNYGYTF
TRBV27	14	NA	TRBJ1-5	TRBD1	TGTGCCACAAGCCCGGACAGGAAAAATCAGCCCCAGCATTTT	CATSPDRKNQPQHF
TRBV4-3	17	once	TRBJ2-1	NA	TGCGCCAGCAGCCAAGATGTCCCACAGAGCTCCTACAATGAGCAGTTCTTC	CASSQDVPQSSYNEQFF
TRBV28	14	NA	TRBJ2-7	NA	TGTGCCAGCAGGTTGCAGGGGCCGGGCTACGAGCAGTACTTC	CASRLQGPGYEQYF
TRBV6-5	15	NA	TRBJ2-5	TRBD1	TGTGCCAGCAGTTACTCACAGGGGGCCCAAGAGACCCAGTACTTC	CASSYSQGAQETQYF
TRBV15	13	NA	TRBJ2-4	NA	TGTGCCACCAGCAGAGATATCAGAAACATTCAGTACTTC	CATSRDIRNIQYF
TRBV7-8	15	NA	TRBJ2-7	TRBD2	TGTGCCAGCAGCTTCCGAGCGGGGGGCCTTGGTGAGCAGTACTTC	CASSFRAGGLGEQYF